A single sample gave rise to the 5 T cell receptor beta chains below, sequenced in a study of cytomegalovirus exposure and HLA in healthy donors. Sequencing used immunoSEQ multiplex PCR; TCRdb keeps in-frame clones, though not all of them. The top ten hold 2% to 2.5% of the sample, which has roughly 150,000 clones, around 85% seen once. The sample comprised PBMCs. The receptors were sampled from a man aged 25-45 years in good health and CMV-seropositive.

This chain connects TRBV11-2 to TRBJ1-5; possible D gene TRBD1, 5 bases. This CDR3 has 15 residues. Germline loops: CDR1 SGHAT, CDR2 FQNNGV. Trimming shortened V by 0 bases and J by 2 bases, and 8 bases separated the two germline ends. The DNA for the CDR3 is TGTGCCAGCAGCTTAGAGGGGCGCGGCAATCAGCCCCAGCATTTT. It specifies CASSLEGRGNQPQHF.

The J gene is TRBJ2-5, the V gene TRBV6-5; D may be TRBD1 (5 bases). This CDR3 is built from 15 residues. CDR1 MNHEY and CDR2 SVGAGI come from the germline V gene. Deletions cut 0 bases from V and 5 bases from J, with 13 bases between. CDR3 sequence (DNA): TGTGCCAGCAGTTACTCGAAGGCAGGGCCGGAGACCCAGTACTTC. This translates into CASSYSKAGPETQYF.

This rearrangement joins TRBV30 to TRBJ1-2; tentatively, D is TRBD1 (6 bases). The CDR3 extends over 15 amino acids. Germline lookup yields CDR1 GTSNPN and CDR2 SVGIG (reference sequence). V dropped 0 bases and J dropped 5 bases, with 16 bases sitting between them. The CDR3 DNA reads TGTGCCTGGAGTGTAGGGGGGGGGACTCCTTATGGCTACACCTTC. Amino acid sequence: CAWSVGGGTPYGYTF.

This sequence joins TRBV7-9 and TRBJ2-5; TRBD1 aligns across 9 bases. V dropped 3 bases and J dropped 9; count of bases not matched to a gene: 11. This CDR3 is built from 15 residues. The V gene's germline CDR1 is SEHNR and CDR2 FQNEAQ (reference sequence). CDR3 residues: CASSLGLRTGESQYF. The CDR3 DNA follows: TGTGCCAGCAGCTTGGGCCTCAGGACAGGGGAGTCCCAGTACTTC.

The J gene is TRBJ2-1, the V gene TRBV7-6, with D possibly being TRBD1 (5 bases). Germline CDR1 and CDR2: SGHVS and FNYEAQ. V lost 5 bases and J 6 bases, leaving 14 bases between the germline ends. CDR3 length equals 14 residues. The CDR3 here is CASSPVTVVNEQFF. In DNA, the CDR3 is TGTGCCAGCAGCCCGGTGACAGTAGTCAATGAGCAGTTCTTC. Together with reference TRBV7-6 and TRBJ2-1, the CDR3 gives the full variable domain: GAGVSQSPRYKVTKRGQDVALRCDPISGHVSLYWYRQALGQGPEFLTYFNYEAQQDKSGLPNDRFSAERPEGSISTLTIQRTEQRDSAMYRCASSPVTVVNEQFFGPGTRLTVL.